This T cell receptor (beta chain) came from a study of T-cell memory formation after mild COVID-19. V lost 4 bases, J lost 6 bases, and 13 bases lay in between. The CDR3 length is 13 residues. CDR1 and CDR2 (germline): KGHSH, LQKENI. Constant-segment-primed 5'RACE gave TCR alpha and TCR beta cDNA libraries with sample barcodes and UMIs. Via MiXCR, TCRdb re-called the 5' RACE reads, giving one row per CDR3 protein. The sample lists around 150,000 distinct CDR3 sequences; 11% were seen once. The sample comprised PBMCs or a T cell subset sorted from them (not recorded which). This chain connects TRBV18 to TRBJ2-7, with a weak D call TRBD2 (5 bases). The receptor was derived from a man between 18 and 29 years old who had mild COVID-19 (a few samples of this study predate the infection). Cell type and time point are not known. CDR3 loop: CASSHSRDAEQYV. CDR3 DNA: TGTGCCAGCTCACACTCTCGGGATGCCGAGCAGTACGTC.